This T cell receptor beta chain is drawn from a study of blood T cells in healthy people across ages. Per germline, CDR1 SNHLY and CDR2 FYNNEI. This CDR3 region has 14 residues. Each donor gave approximately 9.1 milliliters of peripheral blood. Points from the study as a whole: Significant beta diversity loss was already apparent by age approximately 36, declining roughly linearly.

Together with a sample-barcoded 5' primer, a J-beta primer mix was included in a second PCR lasting roughly 7 to 11 cycles. TCRdb itself ran the 5' RACE reads through MiXCR, one entry per CDR3 protein. Seen here are roughly 680,000 distinct CDR3 sequences, over 40% observed once, and the top ten hold approximately 13%. As regards this clonotype: The antigen is not known. A much larger clone lies one base from this, so it may be a read error.

This sequence was found in an elderly woman in good health. V gene TRBV2 combines with J gene TRBJ1-6; D unclear. Material for sequencing was blood. CDR3: CASSEALWESPPHF. The CDR3 bases are TGTGCCAGCAGTGAAGCCCTATGGGAATCACCCCCCCACTTT.